One sample yielded the 8 T cell receptor beta chains listed below, sequenced in a study of cytomegalovirus exposure and HLA in healthy donors. Both 60 Vbeta primers and 13 Jbeta primers went into the PCR. Sequencing was performed with immunoSEQ multiplex PCR; in TCRdb, only in-frame clones are kept and a portion is missing. Of fewer than 200,000 clones in the sample, about two thirds are singletons; the top ten hold roughly 2.5%. The sample taken for sequencing was PBMCs. The receptors come from a human donor in good health.

The chain uses TRBV6-5 and TRBJ1-4, with TRBD1 as a possible D gene (6 bases). The CDR3 consists of 14 residues. Germline V gene data show CDR1 as MNHEY and CDR2 as SVGAGI. V was trimmed by 2 bases and J by 8 bases, leaving 12 bases between them. CDR3 DNA: TGTGCCAGCAGTTACGGGAGAAGGGGGGAAAAACTGTTTTTT. Amino acid sequence: CASSYGRRGEKLFF.

The V gene is TRBV9, the J gene TRBJ2-2, with 7 bases matching TRBD2. J lost 2 bases, V lost 4 bases, and 11 bases had no gene match. Germline V CDR1 and CDR2: SGDLS, YYNGEE. This CDR3 contains 17 residues. The DNA for the CDR3 is TGTGCCAGCAGCCTAAGCCTCGGGACTATCAACACCGGGGAGCTGTTTTTT. This gives the protein CASSLSLGTINTGELFF.

This sequence joins TRBV4-3 and TRBJ2-1, with D maybe TRBD2 (7 bases). Trimming removed 0 bases at V and 9 bases at J, with 15 bases between. In germline, CDR1 is LGHNA, CDR2 YSLEER. There are 15 residues in the CDR3. CDR3: CASSQDSGGPGEQFF. For the CDR3, the DNA is TGCGCCAGCAGCCAAGATTCGGGGGGCCCGGGTGAGCAGTTCTTC.

This chain joins TRBV21-1 and TRBJ1-3; TRBD1, the D gene given by the table, was not confirmed from the DNA. TRBV21-1 is an annotated pseudogene. The CDR3 is made up of 15 amino acids. CDR3 in DNA: TGTGCCAGCAGCGCTCCGACAGGGTCTGGAAACACCATATATTTT. It is translated as CASSAPTGSGNTIYF.

In this sample, this clone turned up once. The chain combines TRBV5-5 with TRBJ2-7; D is perhaps TRBD1 (6 bases). This CDR3 has 16 amino acids. Trimming cost V 4 bases and J 3 bases, with 20 bases left between them. Per germline, CDR1 SGHKS and CDR2 YYEKEE (reference sequence). Written as DNA, the CDR3 is TGTGCCAGCAGCCCGAGTTCAGGGGCAGTATACTACGAGCAGTACTTC. It specifies CASSPSSGAVYYEQYF.

V and J are TRBV30 and TRBJ2-1; D not resolved. The CDR3 is made up of 13 amino acids. The germline gives CDR1 GTSNPN, CDR2 SVGIG (reference sequence). The V end lost 3 bases, the J end lost 6 bases, and 12 bases lay between the germline ends. CDR3 sequence: CAWSPRPVNEQFF. The CDR3 DNA sequence: TGTGCCTGGAGCCCTCGCCCGGTCAATGAGCAGTTCTTC.

The count of this clone is one. The CDR3 loop reads CASSLGGGGYNEQFF. CDR3 DNA: TGTGCCAGCAGCTTAGGTGGGGGGGGGTACAATGAGCAGTTCTTC. The rearrangement links TRBV7-2 to TRBJ2-1, with 7 bases aligning to TRBD2. Germline CDR1 SGHTA, CDR2 FQGNSA. V lost 1 base and J lost 4; bases outside the gene matches: 4. This CDR3 spans 15 amino acids.

The chain links TRBV5-5 to TRBJ2-1; 10 bases are shared with TRBD1. This CDR3 region has 16 residues. J was trimmed by 7 bases and V by 3 bases; bases with no gene match: 10. From germline, CDR1 is SGHKS and CDR2 YYEKEE (reference sequence). Written as DNA, the CDR3 is TGTGCCAGCAGCTCCTACCGCGGGACAGGGGATAATGAGCAGTTCTTC. This codes for CASSSYRGTGDNEQFF.